This passage covers 3 T cell receptor beta chains from one sample sequenced in a study of blood T cell repertoires in COVID-19. This table comes from immunoSEQ multiplex PCR, and its TCRdb copy is limited to in-frame clones, with some not included. The data hold approximately 200,000 clones, with approximately 80% observed a single time. The sample taken for sequencing was PBMCs or T cells enriched from blood (not recorded which). The receptor set was obtained from a woman in her thirties or forties with acute COVID-19.

This chain connects TRBV5-5 to TRBJ1-1; D is undetermined. The V end was cut by 4 bases, the J end by 0 bases, with 13 bases between. The CDR3 covers 15 residues. CDR1 is SGHKS, CDR2 YYEKEE, per germline (reference sequence). The CDR3 spells CASSPRSVMNTEAFF. The CDR3 DNA follows: TGTGCCAGCAGCCCACGCTCAGTGATGAACACTGAAGCTTTCTTT.

This clone was detected only a few times. At the DNA level, this CDR3 is encoded by other sequences in the same sample as well. This chain connects TRBV7-3 to TRBJ2-2, with 7 bases that match TRBD1. Germline V gene data show CDR1 as SGHTA and CDR2 as FQGTGA. Trimming at V came to 6 bases and at J to 0 bases, leaving 4 bases not matched to a gene. This CDR3 is 15 amino acids long. The CDR3 is CASSRDSANTGELFF. The CDR3 nucleotides read TGTGCCAGCAGTCGGGACAGCGCGAACACCGGGGAGCTGTTTTTT.

Concerning this clone: This sample includes further DNA sequences coding for the same CDR3. This rearrangement joins TRBV11-3 to TRBJ2-2, with TRBD2 matching 8 bases. Germline CDR1 is SGHNT and CDR2 is YENEEA. CDR3 size: 14 residues. V lost 5 bases to trimming and J lost 2 bases; unmatched junction nucleotides: 1. The CDR3 is CASSRGGNTGELFF. The CDR3 coding sequence is TGTGCCAGCAGCCGGGGGGGTAACACCGGGGAGCTGTTTTTT.